The rows below give T cell receptor beta chains drawn from one sample of a study of blood T cell repertoires in COVID-19. This table comes from immunoSEQ multiplex PCR, and its TCRdb copy is limited to in-frame clones, with some not included. The repertoire consists of around 140,000 clones, with about 88% occurring once and the leading ten covering around 2.4%. Sequenced input: PBMCs or T cells enriched from blood (not recorded which). These receptors originate from a man between 35 and 55 years old with acute COVID-19. CDR3s include the opening cysteine and the closing phenylalanine or tryptophan. The order of the fields is clone size, J gene, D gene, V gene, CDR3 protein, CDR3 DNA. The D gene is left open where the match is weak. Some rows have no size entry. The others give once, few or many, or a class for an expanded clone.

clone size: NA
J gene: TRBJ1-3
D gene: TRBD1
V gene: TRBV7-9
CDR3 protein: CASSLALTGISGNTIYF
CDR3 DNA: TGTGCCAGCAGCTTAGCTCTGACAGGGATCTCTGGAAACACCATATATTTT

clone size: NA
J gene: TRBJ1-6
D gene: NA
V gene: TRBV6-5
CDR3 protein: CASSYSGTFEGSLHF
CDR3 DNA: TGTGCCAGCAGTTACTCCGGGACATTTGAAGGGTCCCTCCACTTT

clone size: NA
J gene: TRBJ1-3
D gene: NA
V gene: TRBV28
CDR3 protein: CASRTPGPGDTIYF
CDR3 DNA: TGTGCCAGCAGAACCCCGGGGCCAGGGGACACCATATATTTT

clone size: NA
J gene: TRBJ2-7
D gene: NA
V gene: TRBV2
CDR3 protein: CASLGLDSYEQYF
CDR3 DNA: TGTGCCAGCCTGGGACTCGACTCCTACGAGCAGTACTTC

clone size: few
J gene: TRBJ1-2
D gene: NA
V gene: TRBV18
CDR3 protein: CASSPGDNSGHTF
CDR3 DNA: TGTGCCAGCTCACCCGGGGACAATTCGGGTCACACCTTC

clone size: NA
J gene: TRBJ1-5
D gene: NA
V gene: TRBV28
CDR3 protein: CASSIPGHNQPQHF
CDR3 DNA: TGTGCCAGCAGTATACCGGGACACAATCAGCCCCAGCATTTT

clone size: NA
J gene: TRBJ1-3
D gene: NA
V gene: TRBV7-9
CDR3 protein: CASSLDQGSGNTIYF
CDR3 DNA: TGTGCCAGCAGCTTAGACCAGGGCTCTGGAAACACCATATATTTT

clone size: NA
J gene: TRBJ2-5
D gene: NA
V gene: TRBV2
CDR3 protein: CASSEAGGRETQYF
CDR3 DNA: TGTGCCAGCAGTGAAGCGGGGGGGCGCGAGACCCAGTACTTC

clone size: NA
J gene: TRBJ1-2
D gene: TRBD1
V gene: TRBV29-1
CDR3 protein: CSVGDRGTYGYTF
CDR3 DNA: TGCAGCGTTGGGGACAGGGGTACCTATGGCTACACCTTC

clone size: NA
J gene: TRBJ2-7
D gene: TRBD2
V gene: TRBV14
CDR3 protein: CASSQRAGVSYEQYF
CDR3 DNA: TGTGCCAGCAGCCAACGAGCGGGAGTCTCCTACGAGCAGTACTTC

clone size: NA
J gene: TRBJ1-1
D gene: NA
V gene: TRBV9
CDR3 protein: CASSPVGGTEAFF
CDR3 DNA: TGTGCCAGCAGCCCGGTGGGAGGCACTGAAGCTTTCTTT

clone size: NA
J gene: TRBJ1-2
D gene: TRBD1
V gene: TRBV6-5
CDR3 protein: CASSYSFLGQYGYTF
CDR3 DNA: TGTGCCAGCAGTTACTCGTTTCTGGGACAGTATGGCTACACCTTC

clone size: NA
J gene: TRBJ2-2
D gene: TRBD1
V gene: TRBV7-2
CDR3 protein: CASSQTGWAGELFF
CDR3 DNA: TGTGCCAGCAGCCAGACAGGGTGGGCCGGGGAGCTGTTTTTT

clone size: NA
J gene: TRBJ1-2
D gene: NA
V gene: TRBV25-1
CDR3 protein: CASGTTTNYGYTF
CDR3 DNA: TGTGCCAGCGGGACAACCACTAACTATGGCTACACCTTC

clone size: once
J gene: TRBJ1-6
D gene: NA
V gene: TRBV9
CDR3 protein: CASSAEAGVAYNSPLHF
CDR3 DNA: TGTGCCAGCAGCGCCGAAGCGGGGGTCGCCTATAATTCACCCCTCCACTTT

clone size: NA
J gene: TRBJ2-2
D gene: NA
V gene: TRBV7-9
CDR3 protein: CASSLGESGELFF
CDR3 DNA: TGTGCCAGCAGCTTAGGAGAGTCCGGGGAGCTGTTTTTT

clone size: NA
J gene: TRBJ2-7
D gene: TRBD1
V gene: TRBV5-6
CDR3 protein: CASSSQGSRYEQYF
CDR3 DNA: TGTGCCAGCAGCTCACAGGGGAGTAGGTACGAGCAGTACTTC

clone size: NA
J gene: TRBJ2-2
D gene: NA
V gene: TRBV28
CDR3 protein: CASSSGQNTGELFF
CDR3 DNA: TGTGCCAGCAGTTCGGGACAGAACACCGGGGAGCTGTTTTTT

clone size: NA
J gene: TRBJ1-5
D gene: NA
V gene: TRBV19
CDR3 protein: CASSMHSGTPNQPQHF
CDR3 DNA: TGTGCCAGTAGTATGCACTCCGGGACACCCAATCAGCCCCAGCATTTT

clone size: NA
J gene: TRBJ1-5
D gene: NA
V gene: TRBV11-3
CDR3 protein: CASSPGTSSNQPQHF
CDR3 DNA: TGTGCCAGCAGCCCCGGGACATCCAGCAATCAGCCCCAGCATTTT

clone size: NA
J gene: TRBJ2-2
D gene: NA
V gene: TRBV2
CDR3 protein: CASSLQGNTGELFF
CDR3 DNA: TGTGCCAGCAGTTTACAGGGGAACACCGGGGAGCTGTTTTTT

clone size: NA
J gene: TRBJ2-5
D gene: TRBD2
V gene: TRBV2
CDR3 protein: CASSGQRGIQETQYF
CDR3 DNA: TGTGCCAGCAGTGGACAGCGGGGGATACAAGAGACCCAGTACTTC

clone size: NA
J gene: TRBJ1-4
D gene: NA
V gene: TRBV6-1
CDR3 protein: CASSERGSGKKLFF
CDR3 DNA: TGTGCCAGCAGTGAACGGGGGTCGGGAAAAAAACTGTTTTTT

clone size: NA
J gene: TRBJ2-2
D gene: TRBD2
V gene: TRBV5-1
CDR3 protein: CASSSGTSGKNTGELFF
CDR3 DNA: TGCGCCAGCAGCTCGGGGACTAGCGGGAAGAACACCGGGGAGCTGTTTTTT

clone size: NA
J gene: TRBJ2-3
D gene: NA
V gene: TRBV20-1
CDR3 protein: CSASPADQRGTDTQYF
CDR3 DNA: TGCAGTGCTAGTCCCGCGGACCAGCGGGGCACAGATACGCAGTATTTT

clone size: NA
J gene: TRBJ1-5
D gene: NA
V gene: TRBV3-1/TRBV3-2
CDR3 protein: CASSNNNQPQHF
CDR3 DNA: TGTGCCAGCAGCAACAATAATCAGCCCCAGCATTTT

clone size: NA
J gene: TRBJ1-5
D gene: NA
V gene: TRBV19
CDR3 protein: CASSPLAGAEQPQHF
CDR3 DNA: TGTGCCAGTAGTCCCTTAGCAGGGGCAGAGCAGCCCCAGCATTTT

clone size: few
J gene: TRBJ2-2
D gene: NA
V gene: TRBV6-5
CDR3 protein: CASTLLADNTGELFF
CDR3 DNA: TGTGCCAGCACCCTACTAGCAGATAACACCGGGGAGCTGTTTTTT

clone size: NA
J gene: TRBJ1-6
D gene: TRBD1
V gene: TRBV5-8
CDR3 protein: CASSPGQSSYNSPLHF
CDR3 DNA: TGTGCCAGCAGCCCGGGACAGAGCTCCTATAATTCACCCCTCCACTTT

clone size: NA
J gene: TRBJ2-3
D gene: TRBD2
V gene: TRBV11-3
CDR3 protein: CASSWTSGRASDTQYF
CDR3 DNA: TGTGCCAGCTCATGGACTAGCGGGAGGGCCTCAGATACGCAGTATTTT

clone size: NA
J gene: TRBJ2-7
D gene: TRBD2
V gene: TRBV28
CDR3 protein: CASTKRERPSYEQYF
CDR3 DNA: TGTGCCAGCACCAAGCGGGAGAGGCCCTCCTACGAGCAGTACTTC

clone size: NA
J gene: TRBJ1-5
D gene: TRBD1
V gene: TRBV2
CDR3 protein: CASSGQGPNQPQHF
CDR3 DNA: TGTGCCAGCAGTGGACAGGGGCCCAATCAGCCCCAGCATTTT

clone size: NA
J gene: TRBJ1-2
D gene: NA
V gene: TRBV12-3/TRBV12-4
CDR3 protein: CASSLGPASGYTF
CDR3 DNA: TGTGCCAGCAGTTTAGGGCCTGCTAGTGGCTACACCTTC

clone size: NA
J gene: TRBJ2-6
D gene: TRBD2
V gene: TRBV27
CDR3 protein: CASTSSTRPGGVLGANVLTF
CDR3 DNA: TGTGCCAGTACCAGTTCGACCCGCCCGGGAGGGGTTCTTGGGGCCAACGTCCTGACTTTC

clone size: NA
J gene: TRBJ2-7
D gene: NA
V gene: TRBV7-9
CDR3 protein: CASSPPTGLTYEQYF
CDR3 DNA: TGTGCCAGCAGCCCCCCGACAGGACTTACCTACGAGCAGTACTTC

clone size: NA
J gene: TRBJ1-5
D gene: NA
V gene: TRBV6-5
CDR3 protein: CASTQTALGQPQHF
CDR3 DNA: TGTGCCAGCACCCAAACAGCCTTGGGTCAGCCCCAGCATTTT

clone size: NA
J gene: TRBJ1-2
D gene: TRBD1
V gene: TRBV2
CDR3 protein: CASSVQGMDYGYTF
CDR3 DNA: TGTGCCAGCAGTGTACAGGGGATGGACTATGGCTACACCTTC

clone size: NA
J gene: TRBJ1-4
D gene: NA
V gene: TRBV30
CDR3 protein: CAWSREFEKLFF
CDR3 DNA: TGTGCCTGGAGCAGGGAATTTGAAAAACTGTTTTTT

clone size: NA
J gene: TRBJ1-2
D gene: NA
V gene: TRBV9
CDR3 protein: CASSPSEGNGYTF
CDR3 DNA: TGTGCCAGCAGCCCATCGGAGGGGAATGGCTACACCTTC

clone size: NA
J gene: TRBJ2-1
D gene: TRBD2
V gene: TRBV6-4
CDR3 protein: CASSGSSGGEGEQFF
CDR3 DNA: TGTGCCAGCAGTGGGTCTAGCGGGGGTGAGGGTGAGCAGTTCTTC

clone size: NA
J gene: TRBJ1-2
D gene: TRBD1
V gene: TRBV14
CDR3 protein: CASSPDRAYGYTF
CDR3 DNA: TGTGCCAGCAGTCCCGACAGGGCCTATGGCTACACCTTC

clone size: once
J gene: TRBJ2-7
D gene: TRBD1
V gene: TRBV2
CDR3 protein: CASGGIPGQIPFLSYEQYF
CDR3 DNA: TGTGCCAGCGGAGGCATTCCGGGACAGATCCCTTTTTTGTCCTACGAGCAGTACTTC

clone size: NA
J gene: TRBJ2-5
D gene: NA
V gene: TRBV14
CDR3 protein: CASSQAFQETQYF
CDR3 DNA: TGTGCCAGCAGCCAAGCTTTCCAAGAGACCCAGTACTTC

clone size: NA
J gene: TRBJ2-2
D gene: TRBD2
V gene: TRBV4-2
CDR3 protein: CASSQKNSGNRITGELFF
CDR3 DNA: TGTGCCAGCAGCCAAAAAAATAGCGGGAATAGAATCACCGGGGAGCTGTTTTTT

clone size: NA
J gene: TRBJ2-7
D gene: NA
V gene: TRBV7-2
CDR3 protein: CASSLSKLYEQYF
CDR3 DNA: TGTGCCAGCAGCTTAAGTAAACTCTACGAGCAGTACTTC

clone size: NA
J gene: TRBJ2-2
D gene: TRBD2
V gene: TRBV9
CDR3 protein: CASSVSGVNTGELFF
CDR3 DNA: TGTGCCAGCAGCGTTAGCGGGGTTAACACCGGGGAGCTGTTTTTT

clone size: NA
J gene: TRBJ2-7
D gene: NA
V gene: TRBV6-4
CDR3 protein: CANFHGGPPYEQYF
CDR3 DNA: TGTGCCAACTTCCACGGGGGGCCACCCTACGAGCAGTACTTC

clone size: few
J gene: TRBJ1-5
D gene: TRBD1
V gene: TRBV11-2
CDR3 protein: CASSSGQGALQPQHF
CDR3 DNA: TGTGCCAGCAGTTCTGGACAGGGGGCTCTTCAGCCCCAGCATTTT

clone size: NA
J gene: TRBJ2-7
D gene: TRBD1
V gene: TRBV28
CDR3 protein: CASSSYGTGPAREQYF
CDR3 DNA: TGTGCCAGCAGTTCCTATGGGACAGGGCCGGCCCGCGAGCAGTACTTC

clone size: NA
J gene: TRBJ2-7
D gene: NA
V gene: TRBV27
CDR3 protein: CASSFSGAEQYF
CDR3 DNA: TGTGCCAGCAGTTTTTCAGGGGCCGAGCAGTACTTC

clone size: NA
J gene: TRBJ1-6
D gene: NA
V gene: TRBV27
CDR3 protein: CASSWAGSLVNSPLHF
CDR3 DNA: TGTGCCAGCAGTTGGGCCGGATCACTAGTAAATTCACCCCTCCACTTT